This T cell receptor (beta chain) was sequenced for a study of CD8+ T cells in alopecia areata (dated by TCRdb to the late 2010s). Turning to the overall study: The treated patients took part in an open-label pilot trial in which moderate-to-severe alopecia areata was treated with oral tofacitinib at 5 to 10 mg twice daily. Tofacitinib was given for 6 to 18 months, followed by 6 months of follow-up off drug to assess delayed response and recurrence. For the treated patients, the SALT score, which quantifies what percentage of scalp surface area is affected, served as the measure of disease severity. High-throughput TCRbeta sequencing was used to examine T cell clonal expansion in alopecia areata in both the C3H/HeJ mouse model and human patients. Scalp tissue and sorted CD4+ and CD8+ peripheral blood T cells from patchy and totalis/universalis alopecia areata patients and from healthy controls were covered by human TCRbeta sequencing. Biopsies were taken from tofacitinib-treated patients at baseline and at 4 and 24 weeks of treatment, and a later scalp biopsy was taken in several of the tofacitinib-treated patients. Scalp clonality was compared among normal scalp (n=4), patchy alopecia areata scalp (n=8), and alopecia totalis/universalis scalp (n=8). RNA was extracted with the PAXgene miRNA kit for fixed scalp, the miRNeasy kit for PBMCs, and the RNeasy kit for mouse skin. TCRbeta CDR3 regions were amplified by immunoSEQ multiplex PCR with 35 Vbeta forward and 13 Jbeta reverse primers.

Of note for this clone: Its antigen specificity is not known. Nothing much larger sits one base from this clone, and base qualities are not available.

Libraries were built with the immunoSEQ multiplex PCR assay. To provide template for TCR sequencing, every sample had RNA extracted and reverse transcribed into cDNA. SuperScript III was used to make first-strand cDNA, primed with a 2:1 mix of oligo-dT and random hexamers. A synthetic immune receptor repertoire was used to gauge amplification bias, and whatever bias remained was removed computationally. The study's own analysis went as follows. Raw reads were preprocessed to remove errors, and CDR3 was defined by IMGT conventions from the conserved cysteine to phenylalanine. Clonality was computed by normalizing Shannon entropy by log2 of the number of productive unique TCRs and subtracting the result from 1. Whether each scalp clone was CD4 or CD8 was inferred by checking scalp TCRbeta sequences against the CD4 and CD8 repertoires from sorted blood. The table comes from immuneACCESS by way of TCRdb, which keeps in-frame sequences with V and J called. Part of the clones is missing from these tables; in studies checked, under half for an unresolved V gene and the rest for unknown reasons. V and J calls and clone size follow that table, whereas D and trimming were derived from the DNA. The sample contains about 97,000 clones, roughly three fifths of them found a single time. The top ten hold roughly 17% of the sample.

This specimen's treatment or condition label, interpreted: oral pan-JAK inhibitor, 5-10 mg twice daily. From alopecia areata patients, peripheral blood was collected along with lesional scalp punch biopsies. After PBMCs were isolated by density centrifugation and stained for CD3, CD4 and CD8, a FACSAria was used to sort CD4+ and CD8+ T cells. The junction shows trimming of 1 base on V and 3 bases on J, plus 12 bases between the germline ends. Taken from cysteine to phenylalanine, the CDR3 has 16 residues. CDR3 DNA is the only sequence kept; it has 48 bases, read in frame from the first base. Looking up the germline V gene yields CDR1 SGHTA and CDR2 FQGTGA. Paper-wide results and their limitations: Higher clonality and more expanded CD8+ clones were observed in lesional scalp than in normal scalp, particularly in alopecia totalis/universalis, a finding suggestive of antigenic drive. Tofacitinib significantly decreased scalp clonality and the number of expanded CD8+ clones among the top 100 scalp clones. Resident alphabeta T cells in normal human skin are also sequenced, complicating scalp TCR repertoire analysis, unlike mouse skin dominated by gammadelta T cells. Many expanded lesional clones persisted in scalp and blood during tofacitinib treatment, which may partly explain relapse after stopping treatment. Because the treated cohort was small and had only one nonresponder, larger studies are needed to examine links between baseline CD8+ expansion and response. Compared with mice, TCR sequences shared between patients were less clear, possibly partly because of HLA diversity across the patient population.

The clonotype comes from a human donor with alopecia areata. The material sequenced was CD8+ T cells sorted from blood, taken at approximately week 61, from a patient treated with tofacitinib. The chain was built from TRBV7-3 and TRBJ1-4; TRBD1 might be the D gene, on 6 matching bases. The nucleotides are TGTGCCAGCAGCTTAAACCCCAGGGGCCCTAATGAAAAACTGTTTTTT. This yields the protein CASSLNPRGPNEKLFF.